This record concerns one T cell receptor (beta chain) sequence. The source of the sample is a study of blood T cell repertoires in COVID-19. The CDR3 spans 13 residues. J was trimmed by 6 bases and V by 4 bases; bases with no gene match: 4. Germline-derived CDR1 and CDR2 are SGHAT and FQNNGV. Clones were read by immunoSEQ multiplex PCR, and TCRdb kept only the in-frame ones, dropping some. The profile shows about 42,000 clones, around 88% of them singletons. This receptor was obtained from a human donor in a cohort sampled during active COVID-19. The specimen sequenced was peripheral blood. The J gene is TRBJ1-2, the V gene TRBV11-2; 8 bases match TRBD1. CDR3 nucleotides: TGTGCCAGCAGCTACGACAGGGGACATGGCTACACCTTC. Protein: CASSYDRGHGYTF. Full variable domain (missing parts from reference TRBV11-2 and TRBJ1-2): EAGVAQSPRYKIIEKRQSVAFWCNPISGHATLYWYQQILGQGPKLLIQFQNNGVVDDSQLPKDRFSAERLKGVDSTLKIQPAKLEDSAVYLCASSYDRGHGYTFGSGTRLTVV.